This T cell receptor (beta chain) was recorded in a study of blood T cell repertoires in COVID-19. CDR3 length: 16 residues. The V and J ends lost 4 bases and 2 bases, in that order; junction bases with no gene match: 5. Germline CDR1 is SGDLS and CDR2 is YYNGEE. Libraries were prepared by immunoSEQ multiplex PCR; TCRdb keeps only in-frame clonotypes and omits some of them. The sample carries 150,000 or so clones, approximately 83% recorded once. The chain is built from TRBV9 and TRBJ2-2, with 10 bases fitting TRBD2. Sequencing was performed on peripheral blood. This TCR was sampled from a man aged 65 to 79 who had recovered from COVID-19. This CDR3 reads CASSTRTSGNTGELFF. The DNA for the CDR3 is TGTGCCAGCAGCACCCGGACTAGCGGTAACACCGGGGAGCTGTTTTTT.